Presented here are 7 T cell receptor beta chains from one specimen sequenced in a study of beta chain features in type 1 diabetes. Reverse transcribing all isolated RNA meant expressed TCRB transcripts were sequenced. Generated by immunoSEQ multiplex PCR, the TCRdb table keeps only in-frame clones and is missing some. The data contain about 350,000 clones, around 19% of them singletons. Sequences were obtained from naive CD4+ T cells from blood. The receptors originated from a woman in her late teens or twenties in good health.

There are a few counts of this clone. The chain joins TRBV7-9 to TRBJ1-5, with D perhaps TRBD1 (6 bases). Trimming removed 5 bases at V and 3 bases at J, with 14 bases between. CDR3 length: 15 residues. The germline V gene has CDR1 SEHNR and CDR2 FQNEAQ (reference sequence). The CDR3 sequence is CASSPQGAHNQPQHF. The DNA of the CDR3 is TGTGCCAGCAGCCCACAGGGCGCTCACAATCAGCCCCAGCATTTT.

The chain is built from TRBV18 and TRBJ2-5; D unclear. Germline lookup yields CDR1 KGHSH and CDR2 LQKENI. Trimming removed 0 bases from V and 6 bases from J, with 11 bases in between. This CDR3 is built from 14 residues. This CDR3 reads CASSPPGQRKTQYF. The CDR3 DNA is TGTGCCAGCTCACCACCGGGCCAGAGAAAGACCCAGTACTTC.

This clone came up a few times. The chain couples TRBV7-2 to TRBJ2-5; TRBD2 might be the D (6 bases). CDR1 is SGHTA and CDR2 is FQGNSA in the germline V gene. The CDR3 is 13 amino acids. V lost 5 bases and J lost 5, with 12 bases in between. CDR3 DNA sequence: TGTGCCAGCAGCCCCCAGGAGGGGGAGACCCAGTACTTC. This codes for CASSPQEGETQYF.

The rearrangement uses TRBV30 and TRBJ2-2, with a possible D match to TRBD2 (6 bases). This CDR3 is built from 13 residues. Germline CDR1 is GTSNPN and CDR2 is SVGIG (reference sequence). Trimming shortened V by 8 bases and J by 3 bases, and 13 bases separated the two germline ends. The CDR3 loop reads CARRRVDTGELFF. CDR3 nucleotides: TGTGCCCGCAGGAGGGTGGACACCGGGGAGCTGTTTTTT.

The chain has TRBV11-2 and TRBJ2-2; perhaps TRBD1 as D (5 bases). V was clipped by 1 base and J by 2 bases, with 14 bases between them. This CDR3 has 17 amino acids. CDR1 SGHAT and CDR2 FQNNGV come from the germline V gene. In nucleotides, the CDR3 is TGTGCCAGCAGCTTAGTGGGTTACCAGGGTAACACCGGGGAGCTGTTTTTT. This sequence encodes CASSLVGYQGNTGELFF.

This clone was recorded a few times. J is TRBJ1-3 and V is TRBV7-2, with D unclear. V was shortened by 0 bases and J by 4 bases, with 13 bases between the two germline ends. This CDR3 region has 16 residues. Germline loops: CDR1 SGHTA, CDR2 FQGNSA. The CDR3 region has the DNA TGTGCCAGCAGCTTAGCGGCAGTCGCATCCGGAAACACCATATATTTT. Translating gives CASSLAAVASGNTIYF.

This clone has a handful of counts. The rearrangement links TRBV5-1 to TRBJ2-5; the D gene is possibly TRBD1 (6 bases). The germline CDR1 and CDR2 sequences are SGHRS and YFSETQ. The V and J ends lost 4 bases and 4 bases respectively, with 11 bases between them. This CDR3 contains 13 residues. The CDR3 region is CASSPRDIETQYF. The DNA for the CDR3 is TGCGCCAGCAGCCCCCGGGACATAGAGACCCAGTACTTC.